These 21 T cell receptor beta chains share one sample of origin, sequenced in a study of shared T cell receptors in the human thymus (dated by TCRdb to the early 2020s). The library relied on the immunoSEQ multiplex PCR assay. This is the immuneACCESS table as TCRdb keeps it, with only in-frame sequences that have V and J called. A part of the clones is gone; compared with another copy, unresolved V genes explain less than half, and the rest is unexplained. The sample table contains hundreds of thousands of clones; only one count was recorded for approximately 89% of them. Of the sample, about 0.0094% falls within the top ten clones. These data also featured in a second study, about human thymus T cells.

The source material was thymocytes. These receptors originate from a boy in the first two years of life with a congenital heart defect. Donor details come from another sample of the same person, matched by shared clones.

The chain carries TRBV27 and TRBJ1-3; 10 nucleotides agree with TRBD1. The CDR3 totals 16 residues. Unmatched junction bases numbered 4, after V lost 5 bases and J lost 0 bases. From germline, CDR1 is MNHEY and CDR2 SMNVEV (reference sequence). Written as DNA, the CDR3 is TGTGCCAGCAGTGCGGGACAGGGGAGCTCTGGAAACACCATATATTTT. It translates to CASSAGQGSSGNTIYF.

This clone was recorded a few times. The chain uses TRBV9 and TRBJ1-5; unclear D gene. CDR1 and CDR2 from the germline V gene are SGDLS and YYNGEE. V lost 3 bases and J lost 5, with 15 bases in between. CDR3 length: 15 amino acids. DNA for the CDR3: TGTGCCAGCAGCGGCCGGGAACTTCGCGATCAGCCCCAGCATTTT. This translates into CASSGRELRDQPQHF.

The CDR3, as DNA: TGCGCCAGCAGCCAGAGTGACGGACTCTATGGCTACACCTTC. Amino acid sequence: CASSQSDGLYGYTF. The chain has TRBV4-1 and TRBJ1-2; no clear D. Trimming stripped 3 bases from V and 4 bases from J, with 12 bases between. Germline CDR1 MGHRA, CDR2 YSYEKL. The length of the CDR3 is 14 residues.

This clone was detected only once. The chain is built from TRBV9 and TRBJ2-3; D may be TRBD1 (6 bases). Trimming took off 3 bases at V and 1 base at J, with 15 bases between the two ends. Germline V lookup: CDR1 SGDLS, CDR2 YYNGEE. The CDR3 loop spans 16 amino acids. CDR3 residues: CASSANREMGTDTQYF. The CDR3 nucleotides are TGTGCCAGCAGCGCTAACAGGGAAATGGGCACAGATACGCAGTATTTT.

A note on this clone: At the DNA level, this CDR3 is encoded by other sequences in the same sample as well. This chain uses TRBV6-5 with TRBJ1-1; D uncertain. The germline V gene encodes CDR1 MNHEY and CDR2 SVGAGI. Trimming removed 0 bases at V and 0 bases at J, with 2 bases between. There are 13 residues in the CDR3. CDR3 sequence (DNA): TGTGCCAGCAGTTACTCCATGAACACTGAAGCTTTCTTT. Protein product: CASSYSMNTEAFF.

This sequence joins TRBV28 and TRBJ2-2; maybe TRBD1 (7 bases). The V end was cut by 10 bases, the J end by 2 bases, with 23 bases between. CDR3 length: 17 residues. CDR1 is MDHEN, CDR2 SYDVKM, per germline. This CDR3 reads CAISPDPGGPNTGELFF. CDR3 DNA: TGTGCCATTTCACCCGATCCAGGGGGGCCTAACACCGGGGAGCTGTTTTTT.

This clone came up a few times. In DNA, the CDR3 is TGTGCCAGCAGCTTAGTGGGGGGAGGCTCCTCCTACGAGCAGTACTTC. Protein sequence: CASSLVGGGSSYEQYF. The chain joins TRBV7-8 to TRBJ2-7, with a possible D match to TRBD2 (6 bases). The V gene lost 1 base and the J gene lost 0 bases, with 13 bases spanning the gap. The CDR3 loop spans 16 amino acids. Germline-derived CDR1 and CDR2 are SGHVS and FQNEAQ. The full variable domain, in which reference TRBV7-8 and TRBJ2-7 provide the parts outside the CDR3, is GAGVSQSPRYKVAKRGQDVALRCDPISGHVSLFWYQQALGQGPEFLTYFQNEAQLDKSGLPSDRFFAERPEGSVSTLKIQRTQQEDSAVYLCASSLVGGGSSYEQYFGPGTRLTVT.

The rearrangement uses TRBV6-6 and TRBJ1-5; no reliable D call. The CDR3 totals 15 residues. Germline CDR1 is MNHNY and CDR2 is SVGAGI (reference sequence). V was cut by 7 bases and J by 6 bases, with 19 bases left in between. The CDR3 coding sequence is TGTGCCAGCAACGAACTAGCGGGAGGCGGTCAGCCCCAGCATTTT. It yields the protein CASNELAGGGQPQHF.

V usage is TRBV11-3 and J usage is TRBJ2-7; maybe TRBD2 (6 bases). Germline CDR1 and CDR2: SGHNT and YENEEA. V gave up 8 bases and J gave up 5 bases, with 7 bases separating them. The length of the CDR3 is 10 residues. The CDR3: CASWGDEQYF. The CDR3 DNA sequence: TGTGCCAGCTGGGGGGACGAGCAGTACTTC.

The CDR3 sequence is CASSIGRGPDGNTIYF. In DNA form, the CDR3 reads TGTGCCAGTAGTATAGGGAGGGGGCCTGATGGAAACACCATATATTTT. The chain carries TRBV19 and TRBJ1-3; 7 bases align to TRBD1. Germline values: CDR1 LNHDA, CDR2 SQIVND (reference sequence). The CDR3 runs to 16 residues. Trimming removed 1 base from V and 3 bases from J; junction bases left unmatched: 6.

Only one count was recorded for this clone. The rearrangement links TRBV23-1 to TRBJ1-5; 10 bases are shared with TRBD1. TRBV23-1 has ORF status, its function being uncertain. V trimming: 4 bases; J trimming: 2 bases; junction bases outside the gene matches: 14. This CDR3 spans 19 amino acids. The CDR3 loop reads CASSPLPGQGYGGNQPQHF. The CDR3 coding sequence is TGCGCCAGCAGTCCCCTGCCGGGACAGGGGTACGGAGGCAATCAGCCCCAGCATTTT.

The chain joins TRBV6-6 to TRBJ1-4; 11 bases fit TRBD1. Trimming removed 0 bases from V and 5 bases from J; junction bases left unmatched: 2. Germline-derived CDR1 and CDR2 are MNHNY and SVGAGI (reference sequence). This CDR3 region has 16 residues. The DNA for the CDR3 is TGTGCCAGCAGTTACTCCGGGACAGGGGGAAATGAAAAACTGTTTTTT. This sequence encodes CASSYSGTGGNEKLFF.

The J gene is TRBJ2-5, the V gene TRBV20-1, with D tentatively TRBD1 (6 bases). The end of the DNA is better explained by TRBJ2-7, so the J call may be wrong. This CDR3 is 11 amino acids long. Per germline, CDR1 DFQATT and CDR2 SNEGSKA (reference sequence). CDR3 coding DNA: TGCAGTGCTGGACAGTTGAACGAGCAGTACTTC. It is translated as CSAGQLNEQYF.

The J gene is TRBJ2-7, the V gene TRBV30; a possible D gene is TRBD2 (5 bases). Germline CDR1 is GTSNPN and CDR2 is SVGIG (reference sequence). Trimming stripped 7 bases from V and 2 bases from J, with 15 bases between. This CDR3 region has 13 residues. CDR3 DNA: TGTGCCTCTACAAAGCGGAGGCCCTACGAGCAGTACTTC. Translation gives CASTKRRPYEQYF. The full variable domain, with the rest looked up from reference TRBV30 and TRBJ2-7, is SQTIHQWPATLVQPVGSPLSLECTVEGTSNPNLYWYRQAAGRGLQLLFYSVGIGQISSEVPQNLSASRPQDRQFILSSKKLLLSDSGFYLCASTKRRPYEQYFGPGTRLTVT.

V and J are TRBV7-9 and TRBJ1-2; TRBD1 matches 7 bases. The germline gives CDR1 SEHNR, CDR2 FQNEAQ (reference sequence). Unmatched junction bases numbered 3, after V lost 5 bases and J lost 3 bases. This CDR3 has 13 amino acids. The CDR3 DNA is TGTGCCAGCAGCCGGGACAGTGACTATGGCTACACCTTC. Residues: CASSRDSDYGYTF.

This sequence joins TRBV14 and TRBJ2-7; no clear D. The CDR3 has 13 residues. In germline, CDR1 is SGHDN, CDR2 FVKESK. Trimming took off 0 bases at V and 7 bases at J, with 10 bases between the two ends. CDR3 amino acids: CASSQELVREQYF. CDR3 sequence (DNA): TGTGCCAGCAGCCAAGAGCTCGTCAGAGAGCAGTACTTC.

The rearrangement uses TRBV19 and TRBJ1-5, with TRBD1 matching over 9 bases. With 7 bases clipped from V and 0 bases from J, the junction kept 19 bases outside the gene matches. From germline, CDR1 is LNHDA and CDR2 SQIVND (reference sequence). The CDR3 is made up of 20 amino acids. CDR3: CASTTFPGTGRGYSNQPQHF. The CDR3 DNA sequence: TGTGCCAGTACCACATTCCCGGGGACAGGGCGAGGGTATAGCAATCAGCCCCAGCATTTT.

The CDR3 protein is CASSPNPQGPKAQYF. CDR3 nucleotides: TGTGCCAGCAGCCCAAACCCACAGGGACCGAAGGCCCAGTACTTC. The rearrangement uses TRBV9 and TRBJ2-5; TRBD1 is a possible D gene (6 bases). V was cut by 4 bases and J by 9 bases, with 22 bases left in between. The CDR3 runs to 15 residues. Germline values: CDR1 SGDLS, CDR2 YYNGEE.

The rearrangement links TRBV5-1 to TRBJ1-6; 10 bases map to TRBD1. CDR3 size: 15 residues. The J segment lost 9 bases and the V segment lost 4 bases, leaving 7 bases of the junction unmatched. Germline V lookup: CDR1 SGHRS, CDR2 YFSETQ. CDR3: CASSAFRDRGSPLHF. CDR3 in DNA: TGCGCCAGCAGCGCCTTCCGGGACAGGGGTTCACCCCTCCACTTT.

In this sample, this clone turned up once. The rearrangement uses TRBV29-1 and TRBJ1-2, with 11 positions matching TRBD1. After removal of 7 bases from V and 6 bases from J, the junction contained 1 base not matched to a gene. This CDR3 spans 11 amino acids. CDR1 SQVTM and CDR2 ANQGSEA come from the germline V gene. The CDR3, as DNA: TGCAGCGGGGGACAGGGGGATGGCTACACCTTC. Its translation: CSGGQGDGYTF.

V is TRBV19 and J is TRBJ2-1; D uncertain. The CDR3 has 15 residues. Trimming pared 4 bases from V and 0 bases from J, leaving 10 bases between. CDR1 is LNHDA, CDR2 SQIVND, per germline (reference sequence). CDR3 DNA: TGTGCCAGTAGTACTATACTACACTCCTACAATGAGCAGTTCTTC. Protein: CASSTILHSYNEQFF.